This T cell receptor beta chain was observed in a study of identical twins (dated by TCRdb to 2015 to 2016). Study-wide context: To test whether fetal clonotypes persist, the study used deep sequencing on TCR alpha and beta repertoires from monozygotic twins, unrelated adults of various ages, and cord blood. To rule out contamination, the twin experiments were replicated at different times with different library preparation protocols. Beyond this particular receptor, the publication reports: Invariant T cells such as MAIT and iNKT could partly confound zero-insertion analyses, though diverse VJ usage argued against this for most clonotypes. Abundant cord blood beta clonotypes had fewer insertions, young adult naive repertoires showed a similar but weaker trend, and memory repertoires showed no such trend. Out-of-frame TCR alpha sharing in monozygotic twins was systematically underestimated by recombination models, whereas sharing between unrelated individuals was in agreement with the recombination models. In beta out-of-frame sequences, excess twin sharing was weaker, because having fewer shared sequences lowered the signal-to-noise ratio. Out-of-frame TCR alpha sequences shared between twins showed an excess of low generation-probability sequences compared with coincidental sharing between unrelated individuals. Because the same donors could not be followed over many years, the conclusions relied on cross-sectional statistical analysis.

Every donor in the study was a healthy Caucasian. Three pairs of female monozygotic twins, all aged roughly 18 to 29 years, were included in the twin cohort. RNA for TCR libraries was isolated from peripheral blood mononuclear cells. This clonotype was seen more than once but under ten times. Its antigen remains undetermined. No base quality values were provided; no much bigger clone lies one nucleotide off. Libraries were constructed by 5' RACE. TCRdb names Illumina HiSeq 2000 as the instrument used. A universal primer binding site was added through template switching, and the final cDNA carried a unique molecular identifier so that TCR cDNA molecules could be counted accurately. Specific primers in the conserved constant-segment region were used to synthesize first-strand cDNA for TCR alpha and beta chains. To control for contamination, every cDNA library carried two barcodes: a SMART-Mk sample barcode plus Illumina barcodes. TruSeq adapter sequences, together with Illumina sample barcodes, were added in two successive PCR steps. The TCR alpha and beta cDNA libraries were sequenced on the Illumina HiSeq platform using custom primers. The authors' pipeline ran thus. Raw reads were processed with MiGEC to extract unique molecular identifiers, and MiXCR was used to determine CDR3 positions. For each individual, recombination models were inferred using an EM algorithm with the repgenHMM and IGoR tools. Shared clonotypes were analyzed with the tcR package in R, and sharing was normalized by the product of cloneset sizes. Out-of-frame nonproductive sequences were analyzed to study raw recombination free of thymic and clonal selection effects. TCRdb applied fastp at Q25 and MiXCR to the public reads, then kept only in-frame beta chains. Rows with one shared CDR3 protein collapse into an entry with the most common genes and DNA. TCRdb's processing, not the authors' own work, is the source of the V and J calls. The sample yields 450,000 to 650,000 distinct CDR3 sequences; around 9.6% were counted once. The ten largest account for roughly 3.2% of the sample.

The same sample was also used in a study of yellow fever vaccine responses in identical twins. Looking at the second paper: According to the authors, the vaccine-induced T cell response in identical twins seemed to be partly convergent and partly specific to each individual. The study precisely tracked vaccine-responding T cell clones in identical twins.

The clonotype originates from a woman younger than 30 in good health. Material for sequencing was PBMCs.

The CDR3 protein sequence reads: CAGQDYPNTGELFF. In nucleotides, the sequence is TGTGCCGGACAGGACTACCCGAACACCGGGGAGCTGTTTTTT. The chain links TRBV6-1 with TRBJ2-2; the D gene is perhaps TRBD1, on 7 matching bases. From the germline V gene, CDR1 is MNHNS and CDR2 is SASEGT. Between the V and J ends, shortened by 11 bases and 0 bases respectively, the junction contains 13 bases. The CDR3 holds 14 amino acids from the cysteine to the phenylalanine. Only the CDR3 part of the read is kept: 42 bases, read in frame from the first base.